The following is a T cell receptor (beta chain) sequence with its context. The trim removed 3 bases at V and 4 bases at J, leaving 9 bases unmatched. This CDR3 comprises 17 residues. The data derive from a study of blood T cell repertoires in COVID-19. Some clones are missing from TCRdb's copy, which holds only in-frame ones; the method was immunoSEQ multiplex PCR. The repertoire has 360,000 or so clones, over 75% of them found once; the top ten carry 2.5% to 3.5%. The receptor's source is a woman in her thirties who had recovered from COVID-19. The specimen was PBMCs or T cells enriched from blood (not recorded which). The genes are TRBV23-1 and TRBJ2-1, with 10 bases aligning to TRBD2. TRBV23-1 is assigned to the ORF class and has an uncertain function. CDR3 sequence: CASSHTKLAGKYNEQFF. The CDR3, as DNA: TGCGCCAGCAGTCATACCAAACTAGCGGGAAAGTACAATGAGCAGTTCTTC.